A selection of T cell receptor beta chains follows, all from one sample in a study of Graves' ophthalmopathy and Graves' hyperthyroidism. One entry per CDR3 protein, called by TCRdb with MiXCR from the multiplex PCR reads. This sample yields about 420,000 distinct CDR3 sequences, of which over 20% are seen a single time; approximately 3% belongs to the top ten. The specimen sequenced was peripheral blood. These TCRs come from a woman aged 18 to 35 with stable Graves' hyperthyroidism. Both conserved end residues are part of each CDR3. Each record gives: J gene, V gene, D gene, CDR3 length, CDR3 protein. The D gene is left open where the match is weak.

>TRBJ2-7|TRBV6-1|-|15
CASRQAGPLYYEQYF
>TRBJ2-3|TRBV7-9|-|13
CASSPSLEDTQYF
>TRBJ1-1|TRBV20-1|TRBD1|15
CSAKPGQGAQTEAFF
>TRBJ2-7|TRBV6-1|-|14
CASTAGRSKDEQYF
>TRBJ1-1|TRBV2|-|13
CASARVPNTEAFF
>TRBJ1-2|TRBV6-1|TRBD1|15
CASSRRTGGDYGYTF
>TRBJ1-2|TRBV10-2|-|13
CASRPGRKNGYTF
>TRBJ2-7|TRBV20-1|TRBD2|14
CSARAGTRGLEQYF
>TRBJ1-2|TRBV20-1|TRBD1|15
CSASRTGGALSGYTF
>TRBJ2-7|TRBV20-1|-|13
CSAKGRGYYEQYF
>TRBJ1-5|TRBV7-2|-|15
CASSASGQGNQPQHF
>TRBJ2-7|TRBV28|TRBD2|17
CASTPPPERGVSYEQYF
>TRBJ2-2|TRBV6-5|-|15
CASSYSSGYTGELFF
>TRBJ2-2|TRBV20-1|-|17
CSARETPDRVTTGELFF
>TRBJ2-7|TRBV19|TRBD2|15
CASSPRVAGAHEQYF
>TRBJ1-6|TRBV27|-|14
CASSLQAYNSPLHF
>TRBJ1-6|TRBV6-5|-|17
CASSYMEQSSYNSPPHF
>TRBJ2-2|TRBV5-4|-|13
CASSPLNSGELFF
>TRBJ1-1|TRBV30|-|13
CAWSSETYTEAFF
>TRBJ1-1|TRBV6-5|-|13
CASSYSRQIEAFF
>TRBJ2-4|TRBV28|TRBD1|22
CASSLFFGTGGAGGRAKNIKYF
>TRBJ2-5|TRBV6-1|TRBD2|14
CASSVGGRGETQYF
>TRBJ2-4|TRBV2|-|13
CVSPEGEANIQYF
>TRBJ1-2|TRBV12-3/TRBV12-4|-|14
CASSLGQGLDGYTF
>TRBJ2-7|TRBV19|-|15
CASSARAGAFYEQYF
>TRBJ2-5|TRBV12-3/TRBV12-4|-|15
CASRRGTEPQETQYF
>TRBJ1-5|TRBV27|-|18
CASSLYSLGSAGNQPQHF
>TRBJ2-7|TRBV20-1|TRBD1|15
CSAEGGDRGPYEQYF
>TRBJ1-2|TRBV30|TRBD1|15
CACQGRQGDLYGYTF
>TRBJ1-1|TRBV15|-|15
CTTSSRQGGDTEAFF
>TRBJ2-7|TRBV24-1|-|18
CATSDLSGDASQFYEQYF
>TRBJ1-2|TRBV2|-|16
CASSANRDSSNYGYTF
>TRBJ2-2|TRBV7-9|TRBD2|15
CASRALAGDTGELFF
>TRBJ1-1|TRBV30|-|15
CAWRFKRPWNTEAFF
>TRBJ2-7|TRBV7-2|-|17
CASSLAPPRIVAYEQYF
>TRBJ1-6|TRBV15|-|16
CATSRDRGYSNSPLHF
>TRBJ2-7|TRBV4-1|-|16
CASSQAFSQLYVEQYF
>TRBJ1-2|TRBV12-3/TRBV12-4|-|12
CASSTRNYGYTF
>TRBJ1-3|TRBV12-3/TRBV12-4|-|13
CASTLSSGNTIYF
>TRBJ1-2|TRBV27|-|14
CASTPLPANYGYTF
>TRBJ1-5|TRBV3-1|-|14
CASSQGTQDQPQHF
>TRBJ1-1|TRBV30|-|13
CACAGTGRTEAFF
>TRBJ2-5|TRBV15|-|14
CATSRDARQETQYF
>TRBJ1-1|TRBV20-1|TRBD1|13
CSAPGTGNTEAFF
>TRBJ2-2|TRBV19|TRBD2|14
CASIKVAGSGELFF
>TRBJ1-1|TRBV2|-|13
CASSVTQNTEAFF
>TRBJ2-2|TRBV10-1|-|14
CASSAVGYTGELFF
>TRBJ2-5|TRBV19|-|13
CASSIQRKETQYF